These T cell receptor beta chains were read from a single sample in a study of T cells in Graves' hyperthyroidism and ophthalmopathy. One entry per CDR3 protein, called by TCRdb with MiXCR from the multiplex PCR reads. The table shows 700,000 or so distinct CDR3 sequences, with around 15% occurring only once. The specimen was blood. The source is a woman aged 50 to 65 with Graves' ophthalmopathy. CDR3s include the opening cysteine and the closing phenylalanine or tryptophan. D genes are given only for firm matches. Not all rows give a size; the values are once, few, many and, for expanded clones, a class.

V gene	D gene	J gene	clone size	CDR3 protein	CDR3 DNA
TRBV18	NA	TRBJ2-5	few	CASSERLEETQYF	TGTGCCAGCTCAGAGAGACTAGAAGAGACCCAGTACTTC
TRBV25-1	TRBD1	TRBJ1-2	NA	CASSERGTGGGRHGYTF	TGTGCCAGCAGTGAAAGGGGAACAGGGGGGGGGCGGCACGGCTACACCTTC
TRBV20-1	NA	TRBJ2-1	many	CSAATRSSSYNEQFF	TGCAGTGCCGCAACTAGGTCTAGCTCCTACAATGAGCAGTTCTTC
TRBV29-1	TRBD2	TRBJ2-1	many	CSVGTSGSSYNEQFF	TGCAGCGTGGGGACTAGCGGGAGCTCCTACAATGAGCAGTTCTTC
TRBV30	TRBD2	TRBJ2-5	many	CAWSKSGSGTKYF	TGTGCCTGGAGTAAAAGCGGGAGTGGGACCAAGTACTTC
TRBV7-9	NA	TRBJ2-1	many	CASSPISDEQFF	TGTGCCAGCAGCCCCATCTCGGACGAGCAGTTCTTC
TRBV27	NA	TRBJ1-5	many	CASSQTSRGSNQPQHF	TGTGCCAGCAGCCAGACATCTCGGGGCAGCAATCAGCCCCAGCATTTT
TRBV5-5	NA	TRBJ2-2	few	CASLRISNTGELFF	TGTGCCAGCCTTCGTATATCGAACACCGGGGAGCTGTTTTTT
TRBV7-3	NA	TRBJ2-6	many	CASSLTSGANVLTF	TGTGCCAGCAGCTTAACCTCTGGGGCCAACGTCCTGACTTTC
TRBV28	TRBD2	TRBJ2-1	many	CASSFLTSEQFF	TGTGCCAGCAGTTTTTTGACTAGCGAGCAGTTCTTC
TRBV12-3/TRBV12-4	TRBD1	TRBJ2-1	many	CASSRTGLNNEQFF	TGTGCCAGCAGTAGGACAGGCCTTAACAATGAGCAGTTCTTC
TRBV5-1	NA	TRBJ1-3	NA	CASSLTDSGNTIYF	TGCGCCAGCAGCTTGACGGATTCTGGAAACACCATATATTTT
TRBV13	TRBD2	TRBJ2-1	many	CASSYGLAGGNEQFF	TGTGCCAGCAGCTATGGACTAGCGGGAGGTAATGAGCAGTTCTTC
TRBV20-1	NA	TRBJ1-1	many	CSARDALITEAFF	TGCAGTGCTAGAGATGCTCTAATCACTGAAGCTTTCTTT
TRBV10-3	NA	TRBJ1-1	many	CAISAALRENTEAFF	TGTGCCATCAGTGCAGCTTTACGGGAGAACACTGAAGCTTTCTTT
TRBV19	NA	TRBJ2-6	many	CATKQDPSGANVLTF	TGTGCCACCAAACAGGACCCGTCTGGGGCCAACGTCCTGACTTTC
TRBV28	TRBD1	TRBJ2-7	many	CASSLSPGQGTHEQYF	TGTGCCAGCAGTTTATCTCCGGGACAGGGGACTCACGAGCAGTACTTC
TRBV5-5	TRBD2	TRBJ2-2	many	CASSQISGSGYPGELFF	TGTGCCAGCAGTCAAATTAGCGGGAGTGGGTACCCCGGGGAGCTGTTTTTT
TRBV29-1	TRBD1	TRBJ2-7	many	CSISPGQAYEQYF	TGCAGCATCTCCCCGGGACAGGCCTACGAGCAGTACTTC
TRBV16	TRBD2	TRBJ2-1	few	CASSQLAGSTYNEQFF	TGTGCCAGCAGCCAACTAGCGGGTTCTACCTACAATGAGCAGTTCTTC
TRBV28	TRBD2	TRBJ2-1	many	CASSLLAGVDNEQFF	TGTGCCAGCAGCCTCCTAGCGGGAGTAGATAATGAGCAGTTCTTC
TRBV20-1	TRBD2	TRBJ2-1	many	CSASGRGYNEQFF	TGCAGTGCAAGCGGGAGGGGGTACAATGAGCAGTTCTTC
TRBV18	NA	TRBJ2-7	few	CASSQYRDLRYVEQYF	TGTGCCAGCTCCCAGTACAGGGACCTCCGTTACGTTGAGCAGTACTTC
TRBV2	TRBD1	TRBJ1-2	few	CASSESRTGRDGYTF	TGTGCCAGCAGTGAAAGTAGGACAGGGAGGGATGGCTACACCTTC
TRBV7-2	TRBD2	TRBJ2-4	many	CASSSRREGDIQYF	TGTGCCAGCAGCTCCCGGCGGGAGGGAGACATTCAGTACTTC
TRBV9	TRBD2	TRBJ2-1	many	CASSETSGIFNEQFF	TGTGCCAGCAGCGAGACTAGCGGGATATTTAATGAGCAGTTCTTC
TRBV14	TRBD2	TRBJ2-2	NA	CASSQALAGRYTGELFF	TGTGCCAGCAGCCAAGCCCTAGCGGGACGATACACCGGGGAGCTGTTTTTT
TRBV28	TRBD2	TRBJ2-5	many	CASRPPGLAGERQYF	TGTGCCAGCAGACCTCCGGGACTAGCGGGAGAGAGACAGTACTTC
TRBV29-1	TRBD2	TRBJ2-5	NA	CSVVGLAEWGETQYF	TGCAGCGTTGTGGGTCTAGCGGAATGGGGAGAGACCCAGTACTTC
TRBV4-2	NA	TRBJ1-5	few	CASSPRVGGQPQHF	TGTGCCAGCAGTCCCAGGGTTGGGGGACAGCCCCAGCATTTT
TRBV2	NA	TRBJ2-1	many	CASSLDRGDEQFF	TGTGCCAGCAGTCTAGATCGGGGTGATGAGCAGTTCTTC
TRBV27	NA	TRBJ2-7	many	CASSYGSSDEQYF	TGTGCCAGCAGTTATGGGAGTTCAGACGAGCAGTACTTC
TRBV18	NA	TRBJ1-4	few	CASSKEFPSTNEKLFF	TGTGCCAGCTCAAAAGAGTTTCCTTCAACTAATGAAAAACTGTTTTTT
TRBV2	NA	TRBJ1-2	many	CASSEDRDNGYTF	TGTGCCAGCAGTGAAGACAGGGATAATGGCTACACCTTC
TRBV10-3	NA	TRBJ1-1	many	CAISEEGQLRTEAFF	TGTGCCATCAGTGAGGAAGGACAGCTGAGGACTGAAGCTTTCTTT
TRBV19	TRBD2	TRBJ2-1	NA	CASSIPRTSGSSEQFF	TGTGCCAGTAGTATACCCCGGACTAGCGGGAGTTCTGAGCAGTTCTTC
TRBV19	TRBD1	TRBJ2-7	many	CASSISGRSGQGWNYEQYF	TGTGCCAGTAGTATCTCTGGGCGGTCGGGACAGGGATGGAACTACGAGCAGTACTTC
TRBV29-1	NA	TRBJ1-5	few	CSVAAVPNQPQHF	TGCAGCGTTGCGGCAGTCCCTAATCAGCCCCAGCATTTT
TRBV7-8	TRBD2	TRBJ2-1	many	CASSLGSGSKYNEQFF	TGTGCCAGCAGCTTAGGTAGCGGGAGTAAGTACAATGAGCAGTTCTTC
TRBV13	NA	TRBJ2-7	many	CASSSGSQYEQYF	TGTGCCAGCAGCTCCGGGTCTCAATACGAGCAGTACTTC
TRBV3-1	TRBD1	TRBJ1-1	many	CASSRSGQGEAEAFF	TGTGCCAGCAGCCGGAGCGGACAGGGGGAAGCTGAAGCTTTCTTT
TRBV24-1	NA	TRBJ2-5	NA	CATSDFPGGQETQYF	TGTGCCACCAGTGATTTCCCTGGAGGCCAAGAGACCCAGTACTTC
TRBV15	NA	TRBJ2-1	NA	CATSREPPPRADEQFF	TGTGCCACCAGCAGAGAACCGCCACCAAGGGCTGATGAGCAGTTCTTC
TRBV5-1	TRBD2	TRBJ2-1	many	CASSPRASGSYNEQFF	TGCGCCAGCAGCCCCCGCGCTAGCGGGAGCTACAATGAGCAGTTCTTC